This T cell receptor beta chain stems from a study of T cells after yellow fever vaccination (dated by TCRdb to 2018 to 2020). In terms of the full investigation: The SMART-Seq v4 Ultra Low Input RNA kit was used to prepare libraries from fractions with low cell numbers. Two healthy male donors made up the cohort, one aged 18 to 29 years and the other aged 30 to 40 years. To follow T-cell clones before and after primary and booster YFV17D yellow fever vaccination, bulk TCR alpha and beta repertoires were sequenced over time. Bulk PBMC replicates and cell subsets were isolated from blood drawn at multiple timepoints before and after both primary and secondary immunization.

This clonotype appeared a few times. Its antigen remains unidentified. Per-base quality was not reported, and no clone a single base away is much larger than it. CDR3 length: 14 amino acids, cysteine to phenylalanine. Only the CDR3 portion is preserved as DNA: 42 bases, with reading frame beginning at the first base. The germline ends are 9 bases apart after V is trimmed by 3 bases and J by 6 bases. CDR1 is given as LNHDA and CDR2 as SQIVND, both from the germline V gene (reference sequence). Per the publication, the treatment or condition label means: live attenuated yellow fever vaccine strain. PBMCs were isolated from peripheral blood using a standard Ficoll-Paque protocol. Dynabeads CD4 and CD8 positive selection kits were used to isolate CD4 and CD8 T-cell fractions. RNA was extracted with TriZol from bulk PBMCs, CD4 and CD8 fractions, and dextramer-positive and dextramer-negative fractions. Results and caveats for the whole study, not just this receptor: Computational filtering was needed because FACS-sorted repertoires could contain abundant contaminating clonotypes from the bulk population. Most clones expanded after primary vaccination (96% of CD4 and roughly 90% of CD8) were re-detected after the booster, suggesting that broad memory maintenance occurred. A small share of clonotypes occurred in both CD4 and CD8 compartments, likely arising from convergent recombination. Only a couple of donors were included in the study, so the extent to which the findings can be generalized is limited. Compared with the primary T-cell response, the secondary T-cell response was faster but weaker, reaching its peak on day 5 rather than on day 15.

TCRdb names Illumina NovaSeq 6000 as the instrument used. Synthesis of TCR cDNA relied on 5'RACE template switching, a step that introduced a universal primer site along with unique molecular identifiers. cDNA synthesis was primed from both the TCR alpha and TCR beta constant segments. Libraries were amplified in two PCR steps, with sample barcodes and sequencing adapters added in the second step. Sequencing of the libraries was done on either Illumina HiSeq 2500 (2x100 bp) or NovaSeq (2x150 bp). The original pipeline was this. MIGEC was used to demultiplex reads and collapse the reads into UMI consensus sequences, and MiXCR was used for V(D)J alignment. Vaccine-responding clonotypes were defined with edgeR using replicate PBMC samples, requiring FDR below 0.01 and a log2 fold change above 5 up to day 15. CD4 or CD8 identity was assigned to each bulk clonotype according to whether the clonotype was present at higher abundance in the sequenced CD4 repertoire or the sequenced CD8 repertoire. The raw public reads went through TCRdb reprocessing: fastp at Q25, MiXCR clone calling, in-frame beta chains kept. Every entry covers one CDR3 protein and lists the most common genes and DNA from its rows. The V and J calls reflect TCRdb's pipeline rather than the authors' work. The sample table records some 220,000 distinct CDR3 sequences; 2.5% to 3.5% of these occur just once. Of the sample, around 3% is held by the ten largest clones.

The receptor was isolated from a man between 18 and 29 years old who received the YFV17D yellow fever vaccine. The starting material was CD4+ T cells sorted from PBMCs, obtained 10 days after the yellow fever booster vaccination. The sequence is built from TRBV19 and TRBJ1-6; no D gene call is confident. At the DNA level, the sequence is TGTGCCAGTAGTATTTGGGGAACTAATTCACCCCTCCACTTT. The translation is CASSIWGTNSPLHF.